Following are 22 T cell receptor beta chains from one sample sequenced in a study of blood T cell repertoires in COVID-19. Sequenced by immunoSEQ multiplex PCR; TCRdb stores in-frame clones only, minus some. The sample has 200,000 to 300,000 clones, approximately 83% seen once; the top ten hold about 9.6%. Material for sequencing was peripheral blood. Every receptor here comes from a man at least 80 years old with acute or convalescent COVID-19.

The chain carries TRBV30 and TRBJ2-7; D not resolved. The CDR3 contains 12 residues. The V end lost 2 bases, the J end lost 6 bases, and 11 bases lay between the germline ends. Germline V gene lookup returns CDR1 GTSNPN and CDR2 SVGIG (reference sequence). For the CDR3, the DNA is TGTGCCTGGAGTCTCCCCCCGGGCGAGCAGTACTTC. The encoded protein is CAWSLPPGEQYF.

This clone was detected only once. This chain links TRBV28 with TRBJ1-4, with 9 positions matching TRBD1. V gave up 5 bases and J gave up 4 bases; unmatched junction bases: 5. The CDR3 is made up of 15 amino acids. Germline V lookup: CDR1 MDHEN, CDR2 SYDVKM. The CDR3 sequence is CASSTTGQGNEKLFF. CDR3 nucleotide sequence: TGTGCCAGCAGTACTACGGGACAGGGTAATGAAAAACTGTTTTTT.

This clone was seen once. In DNA form, the CDR3 reads TGTGCCAGCAGCCGCCAGCGGAACACTGAAGCTTTCTTT. This sequence encodes CASSRQRNTEAFF. The rearrangement joins TRBV14 to TRBJ1-1; D gene unclear. The CDR3 spans 13 residues. Germline CDR1 reads SGHDN; CDR2 reads FVKESK. V was pared by 4 bases and J by 1 base, with 7 bases between.

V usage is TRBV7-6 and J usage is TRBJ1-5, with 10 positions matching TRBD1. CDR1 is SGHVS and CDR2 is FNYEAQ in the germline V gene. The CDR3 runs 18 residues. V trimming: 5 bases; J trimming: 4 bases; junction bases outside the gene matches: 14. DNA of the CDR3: TGTGCCAGCAGCCTCTCTTTTGGACAGGGGGTCAGTAATCAGCCCCAGCATTTT. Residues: CASSLSFGQGVSNQPQHF. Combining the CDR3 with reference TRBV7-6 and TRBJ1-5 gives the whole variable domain GAGVSQSPRYKVTKRGQDVALRCDPISGHVSLYWYRQALGQGPEFLTYFNYEAQQDKSGLPNDRFSAERPEGSISTLTIQRTEQRDSAMYRCASSLSFGQGVSNQPQHFGDGTRLSIL.

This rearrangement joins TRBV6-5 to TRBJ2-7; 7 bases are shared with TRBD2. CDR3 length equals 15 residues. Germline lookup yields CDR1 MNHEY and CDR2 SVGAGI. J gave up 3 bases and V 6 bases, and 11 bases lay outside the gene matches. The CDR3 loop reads CASRPGGLWGYEQYF. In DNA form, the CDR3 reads TGTGCCAGCAGGCCGGGGGGACTGTGGGGCTACGAGCAGTACTTC.

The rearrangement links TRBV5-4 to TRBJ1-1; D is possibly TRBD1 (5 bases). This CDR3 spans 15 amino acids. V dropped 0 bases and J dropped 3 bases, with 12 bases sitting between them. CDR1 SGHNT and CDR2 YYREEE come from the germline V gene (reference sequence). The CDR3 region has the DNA TGTGCCAGCAGCTTGGCTGGCAGGGTCGACACTGAAGCTTTCTTT. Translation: CASSLAGRVDTEAFF.

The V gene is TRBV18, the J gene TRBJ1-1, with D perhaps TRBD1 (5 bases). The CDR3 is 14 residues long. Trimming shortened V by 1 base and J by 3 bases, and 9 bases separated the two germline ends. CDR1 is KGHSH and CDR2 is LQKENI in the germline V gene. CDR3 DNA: TGTGCCAGCTCACCACTCAAAGGGGACACTGAAGCTTTCTTT. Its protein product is CASSPLKGDTEAFF. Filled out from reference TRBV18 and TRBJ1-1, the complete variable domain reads NAGVMQNPRHLVRRRGQEARLRCSPMKGHSHVYWYRQLPEEGLKFMVYLQKENIIDESGMPKERFSAEFPKEGPSILRIQQVVRGDSAAYFCASSPLKGDTEAFFGQGTRLTVV.

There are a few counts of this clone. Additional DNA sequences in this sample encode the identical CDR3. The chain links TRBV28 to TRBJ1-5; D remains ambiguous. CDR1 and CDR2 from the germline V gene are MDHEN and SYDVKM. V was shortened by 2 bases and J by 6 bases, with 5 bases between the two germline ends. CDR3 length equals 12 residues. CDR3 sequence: CASSLEVQPQHF. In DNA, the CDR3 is TGTGCCAGCAGTTTAGAGGTTCAGCCCCAGCATTTT.

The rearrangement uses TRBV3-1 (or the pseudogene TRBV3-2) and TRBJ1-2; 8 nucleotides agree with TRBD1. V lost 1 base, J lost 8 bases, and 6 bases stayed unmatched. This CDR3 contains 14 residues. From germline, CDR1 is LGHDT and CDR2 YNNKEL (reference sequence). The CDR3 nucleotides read TGTGCCAGCAGCCAAGTCGCCAGGGGGCACGGCTACACCTTC. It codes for CASSQVARGHGYTF.

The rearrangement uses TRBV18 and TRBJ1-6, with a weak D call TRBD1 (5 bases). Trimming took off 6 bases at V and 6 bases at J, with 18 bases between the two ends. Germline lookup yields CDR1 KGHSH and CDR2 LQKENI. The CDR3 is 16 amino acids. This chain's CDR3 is CASSLGEDLPNSPLHF. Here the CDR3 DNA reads TGTGCCAGCTCCTTGGGGGAGGACTTACCTAATTCACCCCTCCACTTT.

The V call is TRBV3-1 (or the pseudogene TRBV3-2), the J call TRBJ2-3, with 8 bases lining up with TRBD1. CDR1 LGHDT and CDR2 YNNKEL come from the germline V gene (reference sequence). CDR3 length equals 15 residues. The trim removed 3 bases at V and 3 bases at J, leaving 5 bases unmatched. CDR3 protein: CASSHRQGRTDTQYF. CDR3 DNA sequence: TGTGCCAGCAGCCACAGACAGGGGAGGACAGATACGCAGTATTTT.

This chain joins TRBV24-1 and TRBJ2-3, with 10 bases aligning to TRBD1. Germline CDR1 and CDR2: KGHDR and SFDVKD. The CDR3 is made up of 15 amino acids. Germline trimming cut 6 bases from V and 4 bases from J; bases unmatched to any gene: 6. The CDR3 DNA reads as TGTGCCACCAGTCAGGAAGGGACAGGGGCAGATACGCAGTATTTT. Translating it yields CATSQEGTGADTQYF.

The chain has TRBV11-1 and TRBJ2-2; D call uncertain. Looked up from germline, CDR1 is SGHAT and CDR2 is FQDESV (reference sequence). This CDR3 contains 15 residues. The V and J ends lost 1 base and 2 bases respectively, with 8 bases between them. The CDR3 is CASSLDRFNTGELFF. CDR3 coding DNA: TGTGCCAGCAGCTTAGACAGATTCAACACCGGGGAGCTGTTTTTT.

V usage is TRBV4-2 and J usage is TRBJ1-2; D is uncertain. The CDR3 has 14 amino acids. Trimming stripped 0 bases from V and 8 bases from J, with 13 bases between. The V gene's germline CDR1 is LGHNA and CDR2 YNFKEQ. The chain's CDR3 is CASSQDGGRAGYTF. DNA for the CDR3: TGTGCCAGCAGCCAAGATGGAGGGCGAGCGGGCTACACCTTC.

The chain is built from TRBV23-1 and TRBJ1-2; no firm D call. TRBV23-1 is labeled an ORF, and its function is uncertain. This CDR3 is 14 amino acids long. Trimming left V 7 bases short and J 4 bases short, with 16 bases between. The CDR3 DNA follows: TGCGCCAGCACCCCCCCCAGATCCAGCTATGGCTACACCTTC. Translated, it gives CASTPPRSSYGYTF.

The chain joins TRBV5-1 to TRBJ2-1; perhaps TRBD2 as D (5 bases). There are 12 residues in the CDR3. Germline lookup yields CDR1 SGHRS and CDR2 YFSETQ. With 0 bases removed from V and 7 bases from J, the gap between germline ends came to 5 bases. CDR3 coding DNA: TGCGCCAGCAGCTTGGCGGGGAATGAGCAGTTCTTC. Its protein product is CASSLAGNEQFF.

The CDR3, as DNA: TGTGCCAGCAGCTTACAGGGGGCGCGGTGGATGTACTTC. Its protein product is CASSLQGARWMYF. V usage is TRBV5-5 and J usage is TRBJ2-7; TRBD1 aligns across 9 bases. The CDR3 is 13 residues long. The trim removed 2 bases at V and 12 bases at J, leaving 9 bases unmatched. Germline assignment: CDR1 SGHKS and CDR2 YYEKEE (reference sequence). Based on the CDR3 plus reference TRBV5-5 and TRBJ2-7, the full variable domain is DAGVTQSPTHLIKTRGQQVTLRCSPISGHKSVSWYQQVLGQGPQFIFQYYEKEERGRGNFPDRFSARQFPNYSSELNVNALLLGDSALYLCASSLQGARWMYFGPGTRLTVT.

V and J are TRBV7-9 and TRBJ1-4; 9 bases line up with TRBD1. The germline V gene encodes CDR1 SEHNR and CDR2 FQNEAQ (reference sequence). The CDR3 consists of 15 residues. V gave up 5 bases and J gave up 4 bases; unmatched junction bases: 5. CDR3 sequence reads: CASSIGQGYNEKLFF. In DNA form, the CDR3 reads TGTGCCAGCAGCATCGGACAGGGGTATAATGAAAAACTGTTTTTT. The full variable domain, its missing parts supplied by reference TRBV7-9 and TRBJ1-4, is DTGVSQNPRHKITKRGQNVTFRCDPISEHNRLYWYRQTLGQGPEFLTYFQNEAQLEKSRLLSDRFSAERPKGSFSTLEIQRTEQGDSAMYLCASSIGQGYNEKLFFGSGTQLSVL.

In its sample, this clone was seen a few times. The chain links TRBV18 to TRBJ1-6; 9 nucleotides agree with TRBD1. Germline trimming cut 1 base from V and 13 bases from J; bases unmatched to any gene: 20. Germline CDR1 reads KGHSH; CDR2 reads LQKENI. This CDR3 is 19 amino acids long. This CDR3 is CASSPLSLTGGRLTVPLHF. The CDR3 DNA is TGTGCCAGCTCACCACTAAGTCTGACAGGGGGACGGCTCACGGTGCCCCTCCACTTT.

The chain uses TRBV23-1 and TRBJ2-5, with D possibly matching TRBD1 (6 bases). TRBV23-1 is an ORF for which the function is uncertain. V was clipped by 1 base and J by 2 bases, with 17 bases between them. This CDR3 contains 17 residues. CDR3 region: CASSQFWCDRRQETQYF. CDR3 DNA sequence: TGCGCCAGCAGTCAATTTTGGTGCGACAGGCGACAAGAGACCCAGTACTTC.

The CDR3 reads CASSVTPGTSANEQYF. The CDR3 bases are TGTGCCAGCAGCGTTACCCCCGGGACTAGCGCGAACGAGCAGTACTTC. The rearrangement uses TRBV9 and TRBJ2-7, with 10 bases aligning to TRBD2. In germline, CDR1 is SGDLS, CDR2 YYNGEE. The CDR3 consists of 16 residues. With 2 bases clipped from V and 5 bases from J, the junction kept 10 bases outside the gene matches.

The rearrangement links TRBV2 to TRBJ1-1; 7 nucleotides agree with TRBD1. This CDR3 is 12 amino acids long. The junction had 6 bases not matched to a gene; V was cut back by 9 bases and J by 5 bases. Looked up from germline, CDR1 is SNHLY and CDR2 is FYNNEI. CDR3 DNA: TGTGCCAGTCGACAGGGTCGAACTGAAGCTTTCTTT. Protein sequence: CASRQGRTEAFF.